This TCR beta chain was obtained from a study of T cells in localized non-small cell lung cancer. This clone is a singleton in its sample. Its antigen is still unknown. Study results and caveats: Highest T cell clonality was seen in uninvolved adjacent lung, surpassing that measured in tumor. Because sequencing included only one region (of the tumor), heterogeneity remains possible.

The method was immunoSEQ multiplex PCR; TCRdb's version includes in-frame clones alone and lacks a portion of them. The sample includes about 2,600 clones, roughly 28% of them seen just once. This specimen was lung tumor tissue, taken before any cancer treatment. The sequence was obtained from a male donor at least 60 years old with stage II squamous cell lung carcinoma.

The CDR3 loop is CASMGTGGNTIYF. CDR3 in DNA: TGTGCCAGTATGGGGACGGGAGGAAACACCATATATTTT. This chain joins TRBV19 and TRBJ1-3; a possible D gene is TRBD1 (5 bases). Trimming removed 7 bases at V and 4 bases at J, with 11 bases between. This CDR3 region has 13 residues. Germline V gives CDR1 LNHDA, CDR2 SQIVND (reference sequence).